This TCR beta chain was captured in a study of T cell repertoires in cytomegalovirus infection (dated by TCRdb to about 2019). Notes on the research overall: The HLA type of each donor mattered for the analysis, because public TCR beta signatures pointed to carriage of CMV infection along with the matching HLA type. Overall study outcomes, separate from this receptor: In the ex vivo response, HLA-C-restricted CMV-specific TCR beta clonotypes were dominant, and in two of eight donors the single most frequent clonotype came from this HLA-C-restricted group. In both this cohort and an independent roughly 350-donor cohort, the cumulative frequency of public TCR beta family members distinguished carriers of CMV infection plus the relevant HLA type.

Between the V and J ends, shortened by 5 bases and 2 bases respectively, the junction contains 13 bases. Inclusive of the bounding cysteine and phenylalanine, the CDR3 is 15 residues long. Here the CDR3 DNA is all that survives: 45 bases in frame from base 1. CDR1 and CDR2 were assigned from the germline V gene (reference sequence) as SEHNR and FQNEAQ. Worth noting for this clonotype: This receptor's antigen is unknown. Within one base of it there is no much larger clone, and no base qualities were kept.

These reads were obtained on an Illumina HiSeq 1500. Using fastp trimming at Q25 and MiXCR clonotype assembly, TCRdb reanalyzed the public sequencing data and kept in-frame beta chains. Here each entry gathers all rows of one CDR3 protein and keeps the most common genes and DNA. The sample has around 450,000 distinct CDR3 sequences on record, approximately 11% of them singletons. The leading ten clones occupy roughly 10% of the sample. Sequencing used PBMCs. This TCR came from a human donor in good health (CMV status not recorded). Some clones in this sample may be carry-over from other donors' samples. The chain was built from TRBV7-9 and TRBJ2-1; a tentative D call is TRBD1 (7 bases match). The CDR3 region reads CASSARGAAYNEQFF. In nucleotide form, the sequence is TGTGCCAGCAGCGCCAGGGGGGCTGCCTACAATGAGCAGTTCTTC.